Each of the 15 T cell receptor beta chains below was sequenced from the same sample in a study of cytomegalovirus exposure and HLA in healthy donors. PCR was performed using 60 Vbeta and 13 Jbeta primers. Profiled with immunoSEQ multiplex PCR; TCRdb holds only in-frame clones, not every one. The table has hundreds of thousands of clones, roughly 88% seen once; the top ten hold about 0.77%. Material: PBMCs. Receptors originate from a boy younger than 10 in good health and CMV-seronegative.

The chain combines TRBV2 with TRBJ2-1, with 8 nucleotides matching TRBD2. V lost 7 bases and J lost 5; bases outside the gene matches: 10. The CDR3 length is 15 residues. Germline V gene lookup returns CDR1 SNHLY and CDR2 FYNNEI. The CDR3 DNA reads TGTGCCAGCACGGGGGGGCTAGCGGCTAACAATGAGCAGTTCTTC. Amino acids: CASTGGLAANNEQFF.

The CDR3 is CASSVTSEQFF. CDR3 bases: TGTGCCAGCAGCGTAACTAGCGAGCAGTTCTTC. The gene calls are TRBV7-6 and TRBJ2-1; TRBD2 might be the D (6 bases). V lost 5 bases and J 10 bases, leaving 9 bases between the germline ends. The CDR3 runs to 11 residues. The germline V gene has CDR1 SGHVS and CDR2 FNYEAQ.

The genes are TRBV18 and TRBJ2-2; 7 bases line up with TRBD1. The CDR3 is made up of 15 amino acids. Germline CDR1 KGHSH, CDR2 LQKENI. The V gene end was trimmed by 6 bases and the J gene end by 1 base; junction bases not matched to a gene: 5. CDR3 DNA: TGTGCCAGCTCCCGGGGACAGTTGAACACCGGGGAGCTGTTTTTT. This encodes CASSRGQLNTGELFF.

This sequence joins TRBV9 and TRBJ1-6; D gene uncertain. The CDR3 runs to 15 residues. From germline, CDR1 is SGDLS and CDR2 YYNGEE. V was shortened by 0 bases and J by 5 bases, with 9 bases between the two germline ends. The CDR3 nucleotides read TGTGCCAGCAGCGTAGGAGGATGGCATAATTCACCCCTCCACTTT. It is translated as CASSVGGWHNSPLHF.

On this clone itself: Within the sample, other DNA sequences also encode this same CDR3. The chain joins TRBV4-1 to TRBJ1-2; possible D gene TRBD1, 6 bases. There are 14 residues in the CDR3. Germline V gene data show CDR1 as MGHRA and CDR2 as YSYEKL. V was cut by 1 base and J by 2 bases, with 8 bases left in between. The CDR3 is CASSQVGGNYGYTF. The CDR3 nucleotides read TGCGCCAGCAGCCAAGTAGGGGGAAACTATGGCTACACCTTC.

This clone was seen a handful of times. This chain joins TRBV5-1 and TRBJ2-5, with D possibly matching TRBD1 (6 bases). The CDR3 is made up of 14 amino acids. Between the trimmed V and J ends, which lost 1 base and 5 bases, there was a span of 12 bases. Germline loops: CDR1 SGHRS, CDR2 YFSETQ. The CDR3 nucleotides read TGCGCCAGCAGCTTGCCAGGGGTTGGGGAGACCCAGTACTTC. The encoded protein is CASSLPGVGETQYF.

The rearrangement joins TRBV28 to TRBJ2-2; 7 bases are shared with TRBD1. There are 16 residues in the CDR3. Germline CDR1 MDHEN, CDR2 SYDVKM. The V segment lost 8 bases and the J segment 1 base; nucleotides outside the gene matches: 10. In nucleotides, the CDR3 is TGTGCCAGCCTTACTACTAGGGGGCGGAACACCGGGGAGCTGTTTTTT. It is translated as CASLTTRGRNTGELFF. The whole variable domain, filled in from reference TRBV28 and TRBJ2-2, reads DVKVTQSSRYLVKRTGEKVFLECVQDMDHENMFWYRQDPGLGLRLIYFSYDVKMKEKGDIPEGYSVSREKKERFSLILESASTNQTSMYLCASLTTRGRNTGELFFGEGSRLTVL.

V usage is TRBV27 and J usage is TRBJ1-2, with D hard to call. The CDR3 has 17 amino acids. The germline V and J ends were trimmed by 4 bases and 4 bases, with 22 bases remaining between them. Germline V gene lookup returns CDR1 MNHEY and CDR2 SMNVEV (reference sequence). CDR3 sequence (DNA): TGTGCCAGCAGTTCCTCTCGCGGGTTCTCTTCCCGCTATGGCTACACCTTC. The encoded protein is CASSSSRGFSSRYGYTF.

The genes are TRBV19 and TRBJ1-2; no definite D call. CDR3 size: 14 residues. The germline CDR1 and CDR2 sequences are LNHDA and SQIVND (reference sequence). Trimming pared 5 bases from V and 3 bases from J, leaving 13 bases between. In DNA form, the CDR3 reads TGTGCCAGTAGTCCAGGCGGACTCGACTATGGCTACACCTTC. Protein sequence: CASSPGGLDYGYTF.

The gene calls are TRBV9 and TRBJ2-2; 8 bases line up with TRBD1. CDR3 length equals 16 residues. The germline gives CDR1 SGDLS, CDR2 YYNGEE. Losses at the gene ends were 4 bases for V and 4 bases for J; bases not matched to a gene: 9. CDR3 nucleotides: TGTGCCAGCAGCCCCCCCGGGACAGGATCCACCGGGGAGCTGTTTTTT. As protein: CASSPPGTGSTGELFF.

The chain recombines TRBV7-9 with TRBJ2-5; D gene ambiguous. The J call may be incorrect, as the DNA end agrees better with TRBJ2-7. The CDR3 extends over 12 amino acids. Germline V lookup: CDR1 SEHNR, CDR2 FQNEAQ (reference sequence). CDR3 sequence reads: CASSLIVNEQYF. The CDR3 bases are TGTGCCAGCAGCTTAATCGTGAACGAGCAGTACTTC.

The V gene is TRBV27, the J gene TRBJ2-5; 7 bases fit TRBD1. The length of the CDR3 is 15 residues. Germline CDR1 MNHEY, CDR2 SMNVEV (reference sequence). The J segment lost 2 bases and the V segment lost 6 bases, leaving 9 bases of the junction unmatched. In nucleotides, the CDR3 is TGTGCCAGCAGCTGGACAGGTAACCCACAAGAGACCCAGTACTTC. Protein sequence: CASSWTGNPQETQYF.

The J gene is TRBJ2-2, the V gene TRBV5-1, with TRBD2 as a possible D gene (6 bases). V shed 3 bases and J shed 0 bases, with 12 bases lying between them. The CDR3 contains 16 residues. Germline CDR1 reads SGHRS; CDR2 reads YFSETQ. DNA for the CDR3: TGCGCCAGCAGCTCACCCGGGACTGCGAACACCGGGGAGCTGTTTTTT. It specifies CASSSPGTANTGELFF.

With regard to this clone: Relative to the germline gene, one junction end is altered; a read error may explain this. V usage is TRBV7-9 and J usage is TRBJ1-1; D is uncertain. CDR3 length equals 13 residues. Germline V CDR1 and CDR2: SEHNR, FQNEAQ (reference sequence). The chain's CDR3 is CASSSTANTDAFF. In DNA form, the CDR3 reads TGTGCCAGCAGCTCGACTGCGAACACTGACGCTTTCTTT.

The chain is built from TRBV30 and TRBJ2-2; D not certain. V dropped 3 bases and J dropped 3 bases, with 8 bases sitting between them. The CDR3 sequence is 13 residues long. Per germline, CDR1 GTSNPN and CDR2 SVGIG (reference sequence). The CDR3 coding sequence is TGTGCCTGGAGCAAGGCGGACACCGGGGAGCTGTTTTTT. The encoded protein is CAWSKADTGELFF.